This T cell receptor beta chain was observed in a study of shared clonotypes between healthy human individuals. General study findings and limits: A generally larger estimated richness was seen in naive subsets than in memory subsets. Depth was large, yet rarefaction showed that sorted-subset sequencing was incomplete.

Germline V gene data show CDR1 as SEHNR and CDR2 as FQNEAQ (reference sequence). The CDR3 spans 15 residues. Trimming took 7 bases from V and 2 from J; bases not matched to a gene: 5. Execution of the assay was at deep level. Libraries were prepared by immunoSEQ multiplex PCR; TCRdb keeps only in-frame clonotypes and omits some of them. Among approximately 500,000 clones listed, 95% to 97% were seen once. A note on this clone: The antigen remains unidentified.

J is TRBJ2-5 and V is TRBV7-9; 12 bases map to TRBD2. This TCR came from a woman aged 25 to 39 in good health. The material sequenced was naive CD4+ T cells sorted from blood. Subset denoted: CD45RA+ positively selected. Here the CDR3 DNA reads TGTGCCAGCATGAGGACTAGCGGGGCTCAAGAGACCCAGTACTTC. This gives the protein CASMRTSGAQETQYF.